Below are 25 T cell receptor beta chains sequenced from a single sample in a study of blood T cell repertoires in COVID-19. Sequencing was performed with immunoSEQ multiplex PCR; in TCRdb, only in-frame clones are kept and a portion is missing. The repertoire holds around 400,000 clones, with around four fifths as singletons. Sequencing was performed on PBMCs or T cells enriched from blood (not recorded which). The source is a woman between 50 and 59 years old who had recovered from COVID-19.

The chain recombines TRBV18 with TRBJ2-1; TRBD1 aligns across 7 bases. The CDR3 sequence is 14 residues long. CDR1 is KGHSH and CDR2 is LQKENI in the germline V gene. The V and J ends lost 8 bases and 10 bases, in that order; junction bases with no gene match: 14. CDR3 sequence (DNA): TGTGCCAGCACGCCAGAACAGGGGACCGCGGAGCAGTTCTTC. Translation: CASTPEQGTAEQFF.

The CDR3, as DNA: TGCAGCGTTCTAGGGGCAGGGACGGGAGCTAACTATGGCTACACCTTC. It translates to CSVLGAGTGANYGYTF. The V gene is TRBV29-1, the J gene TRBJ1-2; possible D gene TRBD1, 5 bases. This CDR3 spans 16 amino acids. Germline V gene data show CDR1 as SQVTM and CDR2 as ANQGSEA. V was trimmed by 5 bases and J by 0 bases, leaving 19 bases between them.

The CDR3 coding sequence is TGTGCCTGTCAGGGTAACACTGAAGCTTTCTTT. This gives the protein CACQGNTEAFF. The V and J genes are TRBV30 and TRBJ1-1; maybe TRBD1 (5 bases). The CDR3 consists of 11 residues. The V gene's germline CDR1 is GTSNPN and CDR2 SVGIG (reference sequence). V was shortened by 6 bases and J by 2 bases, with 7 bases between the two germline ends.

Written as DNA, the CDR3 is TGTGCCAGCAGTCGGGGGGCGCGGGTCAATCAGCCCCAGCATTTT. Its protein is CASSRGARVNQPQHF. This chain uses TRBV6-5 with TRBJ1-5; D possibly corresponds to TRBD1 (6 bases). Per germline, CDR1 MNHEY and CDR2 SVGAGI. Between the trimmed V and J ends, which lost 5 bases and 3 bases, there was a span of 14 bases. The CDR3 length is 15 residues.

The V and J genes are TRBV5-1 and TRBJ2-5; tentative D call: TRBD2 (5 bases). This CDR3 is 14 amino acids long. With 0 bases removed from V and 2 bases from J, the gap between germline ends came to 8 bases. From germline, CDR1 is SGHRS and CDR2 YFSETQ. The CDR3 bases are TGCGCCAGCAGCTTGGGAGGGATTCAAGAGACCCAGTACTTC. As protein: CASSLGGIQETQYF.

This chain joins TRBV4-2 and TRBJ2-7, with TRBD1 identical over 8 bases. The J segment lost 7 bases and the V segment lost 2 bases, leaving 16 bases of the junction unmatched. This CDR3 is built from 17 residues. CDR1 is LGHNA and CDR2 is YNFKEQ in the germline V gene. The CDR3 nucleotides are TGTGCCAGCAGCCAAAGGGGAACCGGGACAGGTCTTTTTGAGCAGTACTTC. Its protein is CASSQRGTGTGLFEQYF.

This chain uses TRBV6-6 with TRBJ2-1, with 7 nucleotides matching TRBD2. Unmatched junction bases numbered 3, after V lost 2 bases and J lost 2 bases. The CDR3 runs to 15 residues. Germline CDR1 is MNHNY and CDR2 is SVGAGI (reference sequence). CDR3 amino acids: CASSYGLVAYNEQFF. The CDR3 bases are TGTGCCAGCAGTTACGGACTAGTGGCCTACAATGAGCAGTTCTTC.

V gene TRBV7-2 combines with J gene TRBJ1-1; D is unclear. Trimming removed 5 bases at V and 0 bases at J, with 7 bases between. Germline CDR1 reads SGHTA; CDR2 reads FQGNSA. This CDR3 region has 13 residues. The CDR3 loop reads CASSPPMNTEAFF. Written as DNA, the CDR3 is TGTGCCAGCAGCCCCCCCATGAACACTGAAGCTTTCTTT.

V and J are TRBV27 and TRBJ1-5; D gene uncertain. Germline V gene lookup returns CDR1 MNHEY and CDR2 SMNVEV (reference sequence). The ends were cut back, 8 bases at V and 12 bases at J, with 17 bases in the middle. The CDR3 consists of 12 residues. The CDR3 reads CASATDITVQHF. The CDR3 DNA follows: TGTGCCAGCGCTACCGACATCACGGTCCAGCATTTT.

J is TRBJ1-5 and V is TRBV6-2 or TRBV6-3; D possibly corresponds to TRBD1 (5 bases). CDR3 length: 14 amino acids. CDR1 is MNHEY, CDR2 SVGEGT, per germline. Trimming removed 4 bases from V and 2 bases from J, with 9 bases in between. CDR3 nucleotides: TGTGCCAGCAGTTTCGCGGGGGGCAATCAGCCCCAGCATTTT. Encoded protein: CASSFAGGNQPQHF.

The CDR3 sequence: CASRGSGGAGSEAFF. The CDR3 DNA is TGTGCCAGCAGGGGATCAGGGGGCGCCGGTTCTGAAGCTTTCTTT. V usage is TRBV3-1 (or the pseudogene TRBV3-2) and J usage is TRBJ1-1; TRBD1 matches at 8 bases. CDR1 is LGHDT, CDR2 YNNKEL, per germline (reference sequence). The CDR3 is 15 amino acids. The J segment lost 6 bases and the V segment lost 6 bases, leaving 12 bases of the junction unmatched.

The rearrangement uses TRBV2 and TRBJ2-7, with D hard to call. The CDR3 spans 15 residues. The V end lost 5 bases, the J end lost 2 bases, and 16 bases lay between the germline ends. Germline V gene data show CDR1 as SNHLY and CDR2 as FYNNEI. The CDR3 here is CASSSPPSGTYEQYF. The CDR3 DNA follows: TGTGCCAGCAGTTCACCCCCTTCAGGAACCTACGAGCAGTACTTC.

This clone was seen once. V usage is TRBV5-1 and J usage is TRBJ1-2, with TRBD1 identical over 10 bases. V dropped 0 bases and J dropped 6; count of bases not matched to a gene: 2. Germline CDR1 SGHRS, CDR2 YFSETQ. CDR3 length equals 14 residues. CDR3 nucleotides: TGCGCCAGCAGCTTGGGAGGGACAGGGGATGGCTACACCTTC. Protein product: CASSLGGTGDGYTF.

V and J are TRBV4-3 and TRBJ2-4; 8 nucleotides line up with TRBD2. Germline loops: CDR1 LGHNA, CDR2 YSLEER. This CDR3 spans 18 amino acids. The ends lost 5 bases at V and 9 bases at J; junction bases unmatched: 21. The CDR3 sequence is CASSEAGYERGGPGIQYF. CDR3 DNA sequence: TGCGCCAGCAGCGAAGCGGGGTATGAACGGGGGGGCCCTGGCATTCAGTACTTC.

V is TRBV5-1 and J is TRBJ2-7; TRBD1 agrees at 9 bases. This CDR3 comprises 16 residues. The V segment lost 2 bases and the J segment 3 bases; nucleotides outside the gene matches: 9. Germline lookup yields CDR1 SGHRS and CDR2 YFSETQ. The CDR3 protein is CASSFRMGQGGYEQYF. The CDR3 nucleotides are TGCGCCAGCAGCTTCCGCATGGGACAGGGCGGCTACGAGCAGTACTTC.

The CDR3 region has the DNA TGTGCCAGCGAGGGTGCCGAGACCCAGTACTTC. It specifies CASEGAETQYF. The gene calls are TRBV7-9 and TRBJ2-5; TRBD2 might be the D (5 bases). The V end lost 8 bases, the J end lost 5 bases, and 9 bases lay between the germline ends. This CDR3 spans 11 amino acids. The germline V gene has CDR1 SEHNR and CDR2 FQNEAQ (reference sequence).

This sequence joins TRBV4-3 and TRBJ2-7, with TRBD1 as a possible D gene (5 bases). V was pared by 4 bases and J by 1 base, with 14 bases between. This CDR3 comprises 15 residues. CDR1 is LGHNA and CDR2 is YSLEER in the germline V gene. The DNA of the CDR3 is TGCGCCAGCAGCCCCGAAGTAGGGGATTCCTACGAGCAGTACTTC. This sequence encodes CASSPEVGDSYEQYF.

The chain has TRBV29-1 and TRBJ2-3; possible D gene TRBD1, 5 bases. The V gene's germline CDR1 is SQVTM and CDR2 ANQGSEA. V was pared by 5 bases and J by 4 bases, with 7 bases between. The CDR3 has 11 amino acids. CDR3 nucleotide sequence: TGCAGCGTTAGGGGTGCAGATACGCAGTATTTT. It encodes CSVRGADTQYF.

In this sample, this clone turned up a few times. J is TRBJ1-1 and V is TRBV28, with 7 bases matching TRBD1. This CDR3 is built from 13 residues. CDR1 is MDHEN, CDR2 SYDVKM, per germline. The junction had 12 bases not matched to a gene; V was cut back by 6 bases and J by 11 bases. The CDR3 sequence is CASSRFRDSRAFF. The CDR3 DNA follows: TGTGCCAGCAGCCGGTTCCGGGACAGTCGGGCTTTCTTT.

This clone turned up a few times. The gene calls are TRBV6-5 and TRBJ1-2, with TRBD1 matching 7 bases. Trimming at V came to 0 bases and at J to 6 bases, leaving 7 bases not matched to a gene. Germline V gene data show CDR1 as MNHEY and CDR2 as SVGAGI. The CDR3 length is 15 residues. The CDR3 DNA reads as TGTGCCAGCAGTTACTCAAGGACAGGAGGAAATGGCTACACCTTC. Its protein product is CASSYSRTGGNGYTF.

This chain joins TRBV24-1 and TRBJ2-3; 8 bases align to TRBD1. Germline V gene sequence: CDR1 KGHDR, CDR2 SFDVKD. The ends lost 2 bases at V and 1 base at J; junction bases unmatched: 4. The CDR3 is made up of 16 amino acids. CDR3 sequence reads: CATSDSGQVGTDTQYF. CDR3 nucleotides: TGTGCCACCAGTGATTCGGGACAGGTCGGCACAGATACGCAGTATTTT.

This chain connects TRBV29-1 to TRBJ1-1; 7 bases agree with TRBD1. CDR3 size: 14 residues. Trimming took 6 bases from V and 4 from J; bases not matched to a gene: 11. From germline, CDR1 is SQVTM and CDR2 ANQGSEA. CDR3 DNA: TGCAGCGTCGCACCACAGGGGTTTAGCACTGAAGCTTTCTTT. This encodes CSVAPQGFSTEAFF. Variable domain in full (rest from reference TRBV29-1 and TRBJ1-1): SAVISQKPSRDICQRGTSLTIQCQVDSQVTMMFWYRQQPGQSLTLIATANQGSEATYESGFVIDKFPISRPNLTFSTLTVSNMSPEDSSIYLCSVAPQGFSTEAFFGQGTRLTVV.

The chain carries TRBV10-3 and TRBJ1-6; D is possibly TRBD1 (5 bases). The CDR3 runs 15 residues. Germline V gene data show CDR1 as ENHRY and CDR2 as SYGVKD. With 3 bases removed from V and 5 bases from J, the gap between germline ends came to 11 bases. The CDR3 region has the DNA TGTGCCATCAGTGATCAGGGTAGAGATAATTCACCCCTCCACTTT. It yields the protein CAISDQGRDNSPLHF.

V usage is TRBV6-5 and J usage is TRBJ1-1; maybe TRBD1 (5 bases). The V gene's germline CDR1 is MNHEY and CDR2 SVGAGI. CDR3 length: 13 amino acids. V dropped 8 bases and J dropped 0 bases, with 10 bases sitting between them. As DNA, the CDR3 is TGTGCCAGCCAGCTGACAGTGAACACTGAAGCTTTCTTT. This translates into CASQLTVNTEAFF.

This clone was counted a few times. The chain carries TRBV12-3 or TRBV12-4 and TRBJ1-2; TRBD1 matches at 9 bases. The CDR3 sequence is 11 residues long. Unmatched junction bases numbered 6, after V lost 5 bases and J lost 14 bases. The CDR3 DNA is TGTGCCAGCAGTCCATTAGGACAGGGGACCTTC. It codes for CASSPLGQGTF.